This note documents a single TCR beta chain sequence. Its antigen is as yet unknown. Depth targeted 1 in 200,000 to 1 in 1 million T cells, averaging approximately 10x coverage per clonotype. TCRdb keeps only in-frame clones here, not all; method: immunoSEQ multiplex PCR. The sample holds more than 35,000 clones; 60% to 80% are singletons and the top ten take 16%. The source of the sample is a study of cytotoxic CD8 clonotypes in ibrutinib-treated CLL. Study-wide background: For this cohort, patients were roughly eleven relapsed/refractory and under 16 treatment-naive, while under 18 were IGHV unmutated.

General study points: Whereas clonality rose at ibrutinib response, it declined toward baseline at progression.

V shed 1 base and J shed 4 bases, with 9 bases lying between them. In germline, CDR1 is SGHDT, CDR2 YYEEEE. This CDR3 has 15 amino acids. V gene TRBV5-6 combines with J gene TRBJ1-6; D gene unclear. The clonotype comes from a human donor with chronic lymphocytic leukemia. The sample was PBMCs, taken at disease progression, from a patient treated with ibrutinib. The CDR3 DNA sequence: TGTGCCAGCAGCTTGTTGAGGAGGTATAATTCACCCCTCCACTTT. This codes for CASSLLRRYNSPLHF.